This passage covers 2 T cell receptor beta chains from one sample sequenced in a study of shared clonotypes between healthy human individuals. The table came from immunoSEQ multiplex PCR; TCRdb's copy has only in-frame clones and leaves some out. Among more than 2 million clones, around 95% were seen once, and the ten largest hold less than 0.15%. Material for sequencing was naive CD4+ T cells sorted from blood. The subset was: CD45RA+ positively selected. The origin of the receptors is a man younger than 35 in good health.

This rearrangement joins TRBV5-6 to TRBJ2-3, with D possibly matching TRBD2 (5 bases). Germline V gives CDR1 SGHDT, CDR2 YYEEEE. The CDR3 length is 14 residues. V dropped 3 bases and J dropped 2 bases, with 10 bases sitting between them. The CDR3 sequence is CASSSREYTDTQYF. DNA for the CDR3: TGTGCCAGCAGCTCCCGGGAATACACAGATACGCAGTATTTT. The full variable domain, in which reference TRBV5-6 and TRBJ2-3 provide the parts outside the CDR3, is DAGVTQSPTHLIKTRGQQVTLRCSPKSGHDTVSWYQQALGQGPQFIFQYYEEEERQRGNFPDRFSGHQFPNYSSELNVNALLLGDSALYLCASSSREYTDTQYFGPGTRLTVL.

The chain recombines TRBV18 with TRBJ2-2; D is ambiguous. Trimming took 1 base from V and 0 from J, leaving 9 bases between them. From germline, CDR1 is KGHSH and CDR2 LQKENI. This CDR3 has 16 amino acids. CDR3 in DNA: TGTGCCAGCTCACCACTTCAACAGTCGAACACCGGGGAGCTGTTTTTT. It specifies CASSPLQQSNTGELFF.